These 18 T cell receptor beta chains came from one sample sequenced in a study of T cell clonality in common variable immunodeficiency. General observations from the study: Reportedly, TCR beta sequences from common variable immunodeficiency showed fewer deletions and N-nucleotide insertions.

Antigens of these TCRs are unknown. The protocol was immunoSEQ multiplex PCR, while the TCRdb copy is restricted to in-frame clones and leaves out a portion. The sample holds 30,000 to 40,000 clones, and no clone turns up only once. Sequences were obtained from peripheral blood mononuclear cells. Receptors originate from a human donor with common variable immunodeficiency.

This clone was recorded a few times. The read ends 3 residues shy of where the CDR3 ends; the end is completed using the germline J gene. The chain recombines TRBV19 with TRBJ2-6; TRBD1 might be the D (6 bases). This CDR3 spans 18 amino acids. V was pared by 6 bases and J by 3 bases, with 21 bases between. Germline CDR1 is LNHDA and CDR2 is SQIVND (reference sequence). The CDR3 DNA, read in part, is TGTGCCAGTAGCAAGTCAGAGGAACAGGGAGATGGGGCCAACGTC. The encoded protein is CASSKSEEQGDGANV. The complete CDR3 reads CASSKSEEQGDGANVLTF.

This clone has a handful of counts. The read ends 3 residues before the CDR3 terminus; that terminus is restored from the germline J gene. The chain combines TRBV18 with TRBJ1-3; possibly TRBD1 for D (6 bases). The germline V gene has CDR1 KGHSH and CDR2 LQKENI. With 4 bases removed from V and 0 bases from J, the gap between germline ends came to 10 bases. The CDR3 spans 15 residues. The sequenced CDR3 bases are TGTGCCAGCTCACAGACAGGAGACTCTGGAAACACC. This gives the protein CASSQTGDSGNT. The whole CDR3 is CASSQTGDSGNTIYF.

This clone appeared a few times. The read comes to an end 3 residues before the CDR3 does, leaving the germline J gene to fill in the end. The genes are TRBV19 and TRBJ2-2, with 11 nucleotides matching TRBD2. Germline V CDR1 and CDR2: LNHDA, SQIVND (reference sequence). The CDR3 length is 16 residues. Unmatched junction bases numbered 4, after V lost 5 bases and J lost 2 bases. The CDR3 reads CASSPTSGTNTGELFF. CDR3 DNA (partial): TGTGCCAGTAGTCCGACTAGCGGGACTAACACCGGGGAG.

This clone appeared a few times. Read coverage stops 3 residues before the CDR3 terminus; the germline J gene supplies the remainder. This chain uses TRBV19 with TRBJ2-3; D possibly corresponds to TRBD2 (7 bases). Trimming took 5 bases from V and 4 from J, leaving 19 bases between them. The CDR3 contains 16 residues. The germline gives CDR1 LNHDA, CDR2 SQIVND (reference sequence). CDR3 DNA (partial): TGTGCCAGTAGTTATCCGAGCAGGGGAGGGTCAGATACG. Its protein is CASSYPSRGGSDT. The whole CDR3 sequence is CASSYPSRGGSDTQYF.

This clone occurred many times. The read ends 3 residues shy of where the CDR3 ends; the end is completed using the germline J gene. The rearrangement joins TRBV2 to TRBJ1-1; 7 bases map to TRBD1. With 3 bases clipped from V and 2 bases from J, the junction kept 3 bases outside the gene matches. This CDR3 spans 14 amino acids. Germline values: CDR1 SNHLY, CDR2 FYNNEI. CDR3 region: CASSDEGANTEAFF. The covered CDR3 bases are TGTGCCAGCAGTGACGAGGGGGCCAACACTGAA.

Notes on this clone: The read comes to an end 3 residues before the CDR3 does, leaving the germline J gene to fill in the end. The chain uses TRBV7-9 and TRBJ1-2; D gene ambiguous. With 1 base removed from V and 0 bases from J, the gap between germline ends came to 9 bases. This CDR3 region has 15 residues. The germline V gene encodes CDR1 SEHNR and CDR2 FQNEAQ (reference sequence). CDR3 residues: CASSLVGTANYGYTF. CDR3 DNA (partial): TGTGCCAGCAGCTTAGTAGGCACAGCTAACTATGGC.

This clone was detected only a few times. The read ends 3 residues shy of where the CDR3 ends; the end is completed using the germline J gene. J is TRBJ1-1 and V is TRBV2, with no clear D. CDR1 and CDR2 from the germline V gene are SNHLY and FYNNEI. The V end was cut by 5 bases, the J end by 3 bases, with 13 bases between. The CDR3 covers 14 residues. CDR3 bases read: TGTGCCAGCAGTAACCAAAGGAGGGACACTGAA. Protein: CASSNQRRDTE. Given in full, the CDR3 is CASSNQRRDTEAFF. Full variable domain (missing parts from reference TRBV2 and TRBJ1-1): EPEVTQTPSHQVTQMGQEVILRCVPISNHLYFYWYRQILGQKVEFLVSFYNNEISEKSEIFDDQFSVERPDGSNFTLKIRSTKLEDSAMYFCASSNQRRDTEAFFGQGTRLTVV.

This clone was counted ten times or more. Partial CDR3 DNA: TGTGCCAGCAGTGCCGAGCGGGGGGCCCAAGAGACC. As protein: CASSAERGAQET. The whole CDR3 protein is CASSAERGAQETQYF. The chain joins TRBV2 to TRBJ2-5; 9 nucleotides align to TRBD2. With the read ending 3 residues before the CDR3 end, the germline J gene is used to fill in that end. CDR1 is SNHLY, CDR2 FYNNEI, per germline. The ends lost 4 bases at V and 1 base at J; junction bases unmatched: 4. This CDR3 spans 15 amino acids.

On this clone itself: The read ends 3 residues early relative to the CDR3; the germline J gene fills the gap. V is TRBV7-9 and J is TRBJ1-1; 7 bases align to TRBD1. From germline, CDR1 is SEHNR and CDR2 FQNEAQ (reference sequence). J gave up 4 bases and V 2 bases, and 7 bases lay outside the gene matches. The CDR3 has 15 residues. CDR3 residues: CASSLTGQAVTEAFF. CDR3 DNA (partial): TGTGCCAGCAGCTTAACCGGACAGGCCGTCACTGAA.

This clone occurred many times. The CDR3 end lies 3 residues beyond the end of the read and is filled in from the germline J gene. The rearrangement uses TRBV2 and TRBJ1-3; D unresolved. The CDR3 consists of 14 residues. Germline CDR1 is SNHLY and CDR2 is FYNNEI. V was trimmed by 8 bases and J by 0 bases, leaving 11 bases between them. The part of the CDR3 DNA that was read is TGTGCCAGCTTCCCAACAGACTCTGGAAACACC. The encoded protein is CASFPTDSGNT. In full, the CDR3 reads CASFPTDSGNTIYF.

To note about this clone: The CDR3 is cut off 3 residues early in the read; its end comes from the germline J gene. The chain carries TRBV30 and TRBJ1-6, with 8 bases aligning to TRBD1. The trim removed 1 base at V and 9 bases at J, leaving 11 bases unmatched. The CDR3 spans 16 residues. Germline V gene lookup returns CDR1 GTSNPN and CDR2 SVGIG (reference sequence). CDR3 sequence reads: CAWSGPGGQGTSPLHF. The CDR3 DNA, read in part, is TGTGCCTGGAGTGGCCCGGGAGGACAGGGCACTTCACCC.

Of note for this clone: The read is 3 residues too short to cover the CDR3 end, so that end is filled in from the germline J gene. The V call is TRBV7-2, the J call TRBJ2-1; 7 bases fit TRBD2. The length of the CDR3 is 15 residues. Trimming took 4 bases from V and 6 from J; bases not matched to a gene: 9. The V gene's germline CDR1 is SGHTA and CDR2 FQGNSA. The CDR3 DNA, read in part, is TGTGCCAGCAGCTCGGGACTACCACCCCTCAATGAG. Encoded protein: CASSSGLPPLNE. The whole CDR3 protein is CASSSGLPPLNEQFF.

The table lists this clone with a few counts. The read halts 3 residues ahead of the CDR3 end, with the missing end drawn from the germline J gene. The chain is built from TRBV19 and TRBJ2-7; possible D gene TRBD2, 6 bases. The germline V gene encodes CDR1 LNHDA and CDR2 SQIVND (reference sequence). With 1 base removed from V and 2 bases from J, the gap between germline ends came to 9 bases. The CDR3 loop spans 14 amino acids. CDR3 amino acids: CASSIASGAYEQYF. CDR3 bases read: TGTGCCAGTAGTATAGCCTCGGGGGCCTACGAG.

This clone appeared a few times. The CDR3 end falls 3 residues outside the read, so it is completed with the germline J gene. The rearrangement uses TRBV5-1 and TRBJ2-3; 8 positions agree with TRBD1. The CDR3 has 16 amino acids. V lost 2 bases and J lost 2; bases outside the gene matches: 7. Germline V gene data show CDR1 as SGHRS and CDR2 as YFSETQ. CDR3 amino acids: CASSFTWGQDTDTQYF. The part of the CDR3 DNA that was read is TGCGCCAGCAGCTTTACCTGGGGACAGGACACAGATACG. Full variable domain (missing parts from reference TRBV5-1 and TRBJ2-3): KAGVTQTPRYLIKTRGQQVTLSCSPISGHRSVSWYQQTPGQGLQFLFEYFSETQRNKGNFPGRFSGRQFSNSRSEMNVSTLELGDSALYLCASSFTWGQDTDTQYFGPGTRLTVL.

A few counts support this clone. The read ends 3 residues shy of where the CDR3 ends; the end is completed using the germline J gene. The chain combines TRBV5-1 with TRBJ2-1; TRBD2 matches 7 bases. The CDR3 runs 18 residues. Germline CDR1 SGHRS, CDR2 YFSETQ. V lost 3 bases, J lost 7 bases, and 19 bases stayed unmatched. CDR3 residues: CASSSPQSGVYLGNEQFF. The sequenced part of the CDR3 DNA is TGCGCCAGCAGCTCCCCCCAGAGCGGGGTCTACCTTGGGAATGAG.

This clone was counted many times. The read ends 3 residues early relative to the CDR3; the germline J gene fills the gap. This chain joins TRBV30 and TRBJ1-1; 12 bases map to TRBD1. This CDR3 comprises 18 residues. Germline CDR1 and CDR2: GTSNPN and SVGIG (reference sequence). The junction had 8 bases not matched to a gene; V was cut back by 0 bases and J by 0 bases. The CDR3 bases that were read are TGTGCCTGGAGTGTACGTAGGGGGACAGGGGGCTTGAACACTGAA. Translating it yields CAWSVRRGTGGLNTE. The CDR3 reads in full as CAWSVRRGTGGLNTEAFF.

This clone occurred many times. The read comes to an end 3 residues before the CDR3 does, leaving the germline J gene to fill in the end. V and J are TRBV5-4 and TRBJ2-3, with 8 bases fitting TRBD2. Per germline, CDR1 SGHNT and CDR2 YYREEE (reference sequence). The CDR3 runs 15 residues. V dropped 7 bases and J dropped 7; count of bases not matched to a gene: 14. The CDR3 bases that were read are TGTGCCAGCGCCGTTGTCGGGGGGGCCTCAAATACG. Encoded protein: CASAVVGGASNT. The whole CDR3 region reads CASAVVGGASNTQYF.

A few counts support this clone. The DNA ends 3 residues before the CDR3 does, and the rest of the CDR3 is filled in from the germline J gene. This rearrangement joins TRBV2 to TRBJ2-5, with D maybe TRBD1 (5 bases). The V and J ends lost 7 bases and 3 bases respectively, with 15 bases between them. The CDR3 covers 14 residues. From germline, CDR1 is SNHLY and CDR2 FYNNEI. Partial CDR3 DNA: TGTGCCAGCACTAGGACAACTTCCGAAGAGACC. Translating gives CASTRTTSEET. The CDR3 as a whole reads CASTRTTSEETQYF.